This note documents a single T cell receptor beta chain sequence. These data originate in a study of blood T cell repertoires in COVID-19. Turning to the study itself: Nucleic acid was either cDNA or gDNA, and it came from T cells, B-cell-depleted T cells, or PBMCs.

CDR3 size: 16 residues. Per the original data handling: Amplification from reference gene primers served as the basis for estimated nucleated cell counts. Libraries were prepared by immunoSEQ multiplex PCR; TCRdb keeps only in-frame clonotypes and omits some of them. That table supplies the V and J calls and clone size; D and trimming were determined from the DNA. Of roughly 200,000 clones in the sample, approximately 83% were seen once. Sequencing was carried out using peripheral blood. V and J are TRBV21-1 and TRBJ1-3; the table assigns TRBD1, which was not confirmed against the DNA. TRBV21-1 is marked as a pseudogene. This receptor was taken from a woman in her thirties or forties with COVID-19, enrolled during active disease. CDR3 bases: TGTGCCAGCAGCATTATCAAAGGGGGCACGGGGAACACCATATATTTT. It codes for CASSIIKGGTGNTIYF.